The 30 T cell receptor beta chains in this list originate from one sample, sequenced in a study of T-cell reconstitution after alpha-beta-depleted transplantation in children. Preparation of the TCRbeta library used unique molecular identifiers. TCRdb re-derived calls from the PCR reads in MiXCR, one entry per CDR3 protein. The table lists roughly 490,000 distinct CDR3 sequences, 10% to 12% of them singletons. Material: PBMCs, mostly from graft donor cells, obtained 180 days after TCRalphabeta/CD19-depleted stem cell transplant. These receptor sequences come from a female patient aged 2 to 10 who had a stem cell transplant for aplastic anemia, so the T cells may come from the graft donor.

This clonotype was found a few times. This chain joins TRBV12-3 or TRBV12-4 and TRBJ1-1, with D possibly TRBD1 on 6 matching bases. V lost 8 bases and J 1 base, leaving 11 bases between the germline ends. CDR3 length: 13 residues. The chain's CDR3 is CASLQGSNTEAFF. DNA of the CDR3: TGTGCCAGCTTACAGGGCTCGAACACTGAAGCTTTCTTT.

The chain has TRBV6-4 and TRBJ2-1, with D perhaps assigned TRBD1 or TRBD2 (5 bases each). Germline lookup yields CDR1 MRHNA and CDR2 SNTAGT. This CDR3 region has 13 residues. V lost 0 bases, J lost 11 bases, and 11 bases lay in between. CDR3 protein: CASSDSTGTKQFF. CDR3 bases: TGTGCCAGCAGTGACTCGACCGGGACCAAGCAGTTCTTC.

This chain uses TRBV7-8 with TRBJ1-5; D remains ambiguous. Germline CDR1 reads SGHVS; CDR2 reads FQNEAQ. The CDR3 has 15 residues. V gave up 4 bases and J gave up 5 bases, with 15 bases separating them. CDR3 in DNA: TGTGCCAGCAGCTCCCGGTGGGGAAGCGATCAGCCCCAGCATTTT. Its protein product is CASSSRWGSDQPQHF.

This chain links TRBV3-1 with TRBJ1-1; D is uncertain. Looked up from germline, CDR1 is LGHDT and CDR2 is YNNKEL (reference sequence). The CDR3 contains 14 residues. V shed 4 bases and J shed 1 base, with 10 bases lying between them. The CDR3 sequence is CASSRTLGNTEAFF. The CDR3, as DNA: TGTGCCAGCAGCCGGACTCTGGGGAACACTGAAGCTTTCTTT.

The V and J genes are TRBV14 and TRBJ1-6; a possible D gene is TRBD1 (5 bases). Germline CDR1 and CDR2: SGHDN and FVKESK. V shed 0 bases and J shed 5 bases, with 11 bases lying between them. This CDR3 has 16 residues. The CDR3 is CASSQDQRGNNSPLHF. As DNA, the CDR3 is TGTGCCAGCAGCCAAGATCAGAGGGGCAATAATTCACCCCTCCACTTT.

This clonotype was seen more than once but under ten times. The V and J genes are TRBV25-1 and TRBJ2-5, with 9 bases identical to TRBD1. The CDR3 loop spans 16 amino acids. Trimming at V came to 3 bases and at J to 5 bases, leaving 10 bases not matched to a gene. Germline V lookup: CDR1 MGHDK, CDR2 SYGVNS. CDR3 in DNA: TGTGCCAGCAGTGAGTCGGACAGGGGTTTCGGCGAGACCCAGTACTTC. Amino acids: CASSESDRGFGETQYF.

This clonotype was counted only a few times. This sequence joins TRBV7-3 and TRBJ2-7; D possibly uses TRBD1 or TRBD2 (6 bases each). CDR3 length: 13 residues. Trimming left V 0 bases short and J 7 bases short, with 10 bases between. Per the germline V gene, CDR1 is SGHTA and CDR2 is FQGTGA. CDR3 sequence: CASSLTGGGEQYF. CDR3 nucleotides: TGTGCCAGCAGCTTAACAGGAGGGGGAGAGCAGTACTTC.

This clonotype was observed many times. The CDR3 reads CGWALMNSPLHF. As DNA, the CDR3 is TGCGGGTGGGCGTTGATGAATTCACCCCTCCACTTT. The rearrangement uses TRBV20-1 and TRBJ1-6; no reliable D call. Germline V CDR1 and CDR2: DFQATT, SNEGSKA (reference sequence). The CDR3 extends over 12 amino acids.

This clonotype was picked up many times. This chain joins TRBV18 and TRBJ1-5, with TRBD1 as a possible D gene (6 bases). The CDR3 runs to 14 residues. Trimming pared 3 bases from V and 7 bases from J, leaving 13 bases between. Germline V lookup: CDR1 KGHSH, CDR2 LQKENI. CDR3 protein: CASSPGAGFQPQHF. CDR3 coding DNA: TGTGCCAGCTCACCGGGGGCAGGTTTCCAGCCCCAGCATTTT.

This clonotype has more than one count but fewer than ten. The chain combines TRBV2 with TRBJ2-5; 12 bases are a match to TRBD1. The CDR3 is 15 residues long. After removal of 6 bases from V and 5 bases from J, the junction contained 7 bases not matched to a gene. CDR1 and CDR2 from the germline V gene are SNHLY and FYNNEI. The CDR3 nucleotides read TGTGCCAGCAGGGGACAGGGGGCGCGGGGCGAGACCCAGTACTTC. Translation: CASRGQGARGETQYF.

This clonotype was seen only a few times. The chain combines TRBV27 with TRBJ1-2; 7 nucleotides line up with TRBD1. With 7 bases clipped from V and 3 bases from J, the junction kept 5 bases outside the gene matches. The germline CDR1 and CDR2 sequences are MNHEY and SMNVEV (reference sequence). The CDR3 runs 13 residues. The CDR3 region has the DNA TGTGCCAGCACCCGGACAGGCGACTATGGCTACACCTTC. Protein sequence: CASTRTGDYGYTF.

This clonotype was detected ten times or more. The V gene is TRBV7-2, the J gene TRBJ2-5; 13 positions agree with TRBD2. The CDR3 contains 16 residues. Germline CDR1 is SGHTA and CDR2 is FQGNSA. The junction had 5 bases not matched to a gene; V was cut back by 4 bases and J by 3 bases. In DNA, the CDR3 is TGTGCCAGCAGCTGGACTAGCGGGGGAGGAGAAGAGACCCAGTACTTC. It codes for CASSWTSGGGEETQYF.

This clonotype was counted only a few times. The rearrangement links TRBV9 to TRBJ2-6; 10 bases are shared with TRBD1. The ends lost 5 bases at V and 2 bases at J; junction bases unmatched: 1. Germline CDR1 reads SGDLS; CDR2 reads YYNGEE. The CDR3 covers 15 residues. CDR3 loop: CASSDRGPGANVLTF. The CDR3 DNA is TGTGCCAGCAGTGACAGGGGGCCTGGGGCCAACGTCCTGACTTTC.

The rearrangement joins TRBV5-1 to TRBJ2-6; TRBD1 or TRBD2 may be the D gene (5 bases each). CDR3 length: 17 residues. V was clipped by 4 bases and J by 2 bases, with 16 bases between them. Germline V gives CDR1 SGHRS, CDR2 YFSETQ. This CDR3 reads CASSRGDGLTGANVLTF. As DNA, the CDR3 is TGCGCCAGCAGCAGAGGGGACGGGCTGACTGGGGCCAACGTCCTGACTTTC.

CDR3: CASSYSMDRGAGEQFF. CDR3 nucleotide sequence: TGTGCCAGCAGTTACTCGATGGACAGGGGTGCCGGTGAGCAGTTCTTC. V and J are TRBV6-5 and TRBJ2-1, with TRBD1 identical over 9 bases. This CDR3 region has 16 residues. The V gene end was trimmed by 0 bases and the J gene end by 9 bases; junction bases not matched to a gene: 9. Germline loops: CDR1 MNHEY, CDR2 SVGAGI.

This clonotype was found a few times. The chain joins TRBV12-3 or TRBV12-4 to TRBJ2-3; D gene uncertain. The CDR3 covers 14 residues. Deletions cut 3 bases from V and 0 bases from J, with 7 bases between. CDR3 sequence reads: CASSFGPSTDTQYF. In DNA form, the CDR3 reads TGTGCCAGCAGTTTTGGCCCAAGCACAGATACGCAGTATTTT.

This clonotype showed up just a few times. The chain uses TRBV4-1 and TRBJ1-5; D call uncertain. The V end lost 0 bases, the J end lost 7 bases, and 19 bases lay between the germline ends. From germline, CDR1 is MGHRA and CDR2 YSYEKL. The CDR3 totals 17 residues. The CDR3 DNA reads TGCGCCAGCAGCCAAGATCCGAGCAGGCCCGGTATACAGCCCCAGCATTTT. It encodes CASSQDPSRPGIQPQHF.

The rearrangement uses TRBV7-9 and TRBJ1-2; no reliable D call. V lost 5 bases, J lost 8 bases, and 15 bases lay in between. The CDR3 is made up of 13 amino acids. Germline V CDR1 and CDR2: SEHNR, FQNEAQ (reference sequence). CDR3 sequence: CASSPPHGPGYTF. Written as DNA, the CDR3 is TGTGCCAGCAGCCCCCCCCATGGGCCGGGCTACACCTTC. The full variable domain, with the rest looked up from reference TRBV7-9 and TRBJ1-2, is DTGVSQNPRHKITKRGQNVTFRCDPISEHNRLYWYRQTLGQGPEFLTYFQNEAQLEKSRLLSDRFSAERPKGSFSTLEIQRTEQGDSAMYLCASSPPHGPGYTFGSGTRLTVV.

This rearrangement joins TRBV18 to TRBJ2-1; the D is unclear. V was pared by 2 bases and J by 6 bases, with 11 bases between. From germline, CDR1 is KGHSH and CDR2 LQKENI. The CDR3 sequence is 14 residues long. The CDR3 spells CASSPNGPPNEQFF. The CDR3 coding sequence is TGTGCCAGCTCACCAAACGGGCCCCCCAATGAGCAGTTCTTC.

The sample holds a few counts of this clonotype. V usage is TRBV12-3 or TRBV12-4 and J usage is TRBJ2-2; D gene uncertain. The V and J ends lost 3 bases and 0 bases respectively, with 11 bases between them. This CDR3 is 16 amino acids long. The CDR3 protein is CASSFIVSSNTGELFF. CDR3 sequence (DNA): TGTGCCAGCAGTTTTATCGTATCCTCGAACACCGGGGAGCTGTTTTTT.

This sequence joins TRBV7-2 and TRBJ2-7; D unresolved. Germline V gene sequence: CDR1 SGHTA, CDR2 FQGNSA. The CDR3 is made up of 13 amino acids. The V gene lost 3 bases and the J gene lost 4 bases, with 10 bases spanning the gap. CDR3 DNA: TGTGCCAGCAGCTTTAGAGGTCCTTACGAGCAGTACGTC. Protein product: CASSFRGPYEQYV.

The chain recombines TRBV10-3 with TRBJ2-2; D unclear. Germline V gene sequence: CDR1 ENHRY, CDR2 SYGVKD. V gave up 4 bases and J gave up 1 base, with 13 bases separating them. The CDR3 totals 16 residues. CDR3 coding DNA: TGTGCCATCAGTGGGAATAGGCAGATGAACACCGGGGAGCTGTTTTTT. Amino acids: CAISGNRQMNTGELFF.

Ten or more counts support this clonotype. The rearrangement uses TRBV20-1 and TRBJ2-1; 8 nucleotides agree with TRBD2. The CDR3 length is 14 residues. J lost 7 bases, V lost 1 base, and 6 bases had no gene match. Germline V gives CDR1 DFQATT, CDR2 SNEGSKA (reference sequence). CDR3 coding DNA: TGCAGTGCTAGAGGGCGACTAGCGTGGAATGAGCAGTTCTTC. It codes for CSARGRLAWNEQFF.

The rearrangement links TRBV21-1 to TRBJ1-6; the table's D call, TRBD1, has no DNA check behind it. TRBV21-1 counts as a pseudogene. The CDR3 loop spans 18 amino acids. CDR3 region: CASSKGNPWDNRISPLHF. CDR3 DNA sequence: TGTGCCAGCAGCAAAGGGAACCCTTGGGACAACAGAATTTCACCCCTCCACTTT.

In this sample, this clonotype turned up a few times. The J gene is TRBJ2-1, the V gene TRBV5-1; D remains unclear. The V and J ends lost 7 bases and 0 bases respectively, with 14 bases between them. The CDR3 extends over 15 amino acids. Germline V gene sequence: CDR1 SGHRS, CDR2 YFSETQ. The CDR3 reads CASGSRLSSYNEQFF. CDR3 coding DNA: TGCGCCAGCGGGTCTAGGTTAAGCTCCTACAATGAGCAGTTCTTC.

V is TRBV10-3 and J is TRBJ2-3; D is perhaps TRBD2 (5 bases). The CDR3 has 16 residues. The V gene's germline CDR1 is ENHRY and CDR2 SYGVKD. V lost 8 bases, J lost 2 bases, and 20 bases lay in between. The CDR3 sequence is CAISSSRGANTDTQYF. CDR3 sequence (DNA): TGTGCCATCTCCTCTTCCCGGGGAGCCAACACAGATACGCAGTATTTT.

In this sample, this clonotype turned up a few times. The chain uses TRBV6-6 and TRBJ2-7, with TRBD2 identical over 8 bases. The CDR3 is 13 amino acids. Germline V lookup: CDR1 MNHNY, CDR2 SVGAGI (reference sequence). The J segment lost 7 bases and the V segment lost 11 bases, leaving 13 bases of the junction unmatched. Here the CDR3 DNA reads TGTGCCCACTCGGTGCGGGAGGTAAGGGAGCAGTACTTC. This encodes CAHSVREVREQYF.

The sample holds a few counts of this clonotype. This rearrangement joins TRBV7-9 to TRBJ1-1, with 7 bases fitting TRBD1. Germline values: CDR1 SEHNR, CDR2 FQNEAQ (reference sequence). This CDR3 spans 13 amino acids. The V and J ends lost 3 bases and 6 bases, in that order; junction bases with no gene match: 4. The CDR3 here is CASSFLQGAEAFF. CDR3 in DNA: TGTGCCAGCAGCTTCCTTCAGGGGGCTGAAGCTTTCTTT.

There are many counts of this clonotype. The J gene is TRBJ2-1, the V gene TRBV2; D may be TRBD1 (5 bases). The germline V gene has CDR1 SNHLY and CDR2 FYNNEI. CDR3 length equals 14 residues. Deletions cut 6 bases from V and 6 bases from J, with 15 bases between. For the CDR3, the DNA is TGTGCCAGCAGCTCCCGGGCCCAGGGCAATGAGCAGTTCTTC. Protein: CASSSRAQGNEQFF. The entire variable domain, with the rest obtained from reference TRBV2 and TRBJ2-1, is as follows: EPEVTQTPSHQVTQMGQEVILRCVPISNHLYFYWYRQILGQKVEFLVSFYNNEISEKSEIFDDQFSVERPDGSNFTLKIRSTKLEDSAMYFCASSSRAQGNEQFFGPGTRLTVL.

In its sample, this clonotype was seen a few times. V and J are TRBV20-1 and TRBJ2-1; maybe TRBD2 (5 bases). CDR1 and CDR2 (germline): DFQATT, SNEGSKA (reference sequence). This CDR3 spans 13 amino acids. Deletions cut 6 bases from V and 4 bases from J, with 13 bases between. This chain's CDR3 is CSASEGLYNEQFF. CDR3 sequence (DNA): TGCAGTGCGTCCGAGGGCTTGTACAATGAGCAGTTCTTC.